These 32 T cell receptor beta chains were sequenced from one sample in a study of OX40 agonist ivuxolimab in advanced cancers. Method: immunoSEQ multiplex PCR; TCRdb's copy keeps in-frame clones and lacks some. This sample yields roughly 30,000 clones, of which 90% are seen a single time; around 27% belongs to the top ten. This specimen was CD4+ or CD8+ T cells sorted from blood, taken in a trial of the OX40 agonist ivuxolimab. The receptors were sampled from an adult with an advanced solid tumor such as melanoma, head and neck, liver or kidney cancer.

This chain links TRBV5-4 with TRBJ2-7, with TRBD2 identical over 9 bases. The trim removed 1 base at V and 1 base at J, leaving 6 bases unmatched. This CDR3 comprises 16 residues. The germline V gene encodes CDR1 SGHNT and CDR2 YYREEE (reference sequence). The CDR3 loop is CASSLSSGGSSYEQYF. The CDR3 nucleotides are TGTGCCAGCAGCTTGTCGAGCGGGGGGTCGTCCTACGAGCAGTACTTC.

CDR3 DNA sequence: TGTGCCAGCAGTTCCCCGACAGGGGGCGAGGGCTATGGCTACACCTTC. Protein sequence: CASSSPTGGEGYGYTF. J is TRBJ1-2 and V is TRBV27, with 10 positions matching TRBD1. Germline values: CDR1 MNHEY, CDR2 SMNVEV (reference sequence). The CDR3 totals 16 residues. Trimming at V came to 4 bases and at J to 4 bases, leaving 9 bases not matched to a gene.

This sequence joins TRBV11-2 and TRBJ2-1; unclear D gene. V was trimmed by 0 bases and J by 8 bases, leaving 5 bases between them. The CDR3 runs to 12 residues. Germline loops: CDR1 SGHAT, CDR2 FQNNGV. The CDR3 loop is CASSLEGDEQFF. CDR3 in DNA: TGTGCCAGCAGCTTAGAGGGCGATGAGCAGTTCTTC.

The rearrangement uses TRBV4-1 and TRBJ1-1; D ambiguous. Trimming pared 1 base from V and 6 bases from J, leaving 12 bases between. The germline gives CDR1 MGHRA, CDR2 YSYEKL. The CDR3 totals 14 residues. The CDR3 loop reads CASSQVQVAPEAFF. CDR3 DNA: TGCGCCAGCAGCCAAGTCCAGGTTGCCCCTGAAGCTTTCTTT.

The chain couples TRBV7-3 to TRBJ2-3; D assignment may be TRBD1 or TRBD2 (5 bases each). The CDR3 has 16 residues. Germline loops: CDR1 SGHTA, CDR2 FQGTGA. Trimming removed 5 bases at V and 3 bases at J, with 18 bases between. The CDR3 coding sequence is TGTGCCAGCAGCGCCAACGCGGTGGGGACGACAGATACGCAGTATTTT. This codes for CASSANAVGTTDTQYF.

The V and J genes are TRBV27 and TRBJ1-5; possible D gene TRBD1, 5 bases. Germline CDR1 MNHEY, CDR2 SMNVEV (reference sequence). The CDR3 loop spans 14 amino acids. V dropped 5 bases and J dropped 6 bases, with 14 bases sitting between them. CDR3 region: CASSPGLGGQPQHF. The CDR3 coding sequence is TGTGCCAGCAGTCCGGGGCTTGGTGGTCAGCCCCAGCATTTT.

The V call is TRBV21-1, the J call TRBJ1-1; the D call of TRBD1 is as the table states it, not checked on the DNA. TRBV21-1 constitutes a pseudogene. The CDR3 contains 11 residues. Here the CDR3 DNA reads TGTGCCAGCTCCAGGGGGTCTGAAGCTTTCTTT. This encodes CASSRGSEAFF.

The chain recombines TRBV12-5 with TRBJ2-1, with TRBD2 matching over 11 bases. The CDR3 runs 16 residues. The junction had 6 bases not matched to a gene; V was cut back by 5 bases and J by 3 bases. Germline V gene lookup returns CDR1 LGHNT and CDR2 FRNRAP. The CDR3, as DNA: TGTGCTAGTGGTCCACTGACTAGCGGGGACTACAATGAGCAGTTCTTC. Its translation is CASGPLTSGDYNEQFF.

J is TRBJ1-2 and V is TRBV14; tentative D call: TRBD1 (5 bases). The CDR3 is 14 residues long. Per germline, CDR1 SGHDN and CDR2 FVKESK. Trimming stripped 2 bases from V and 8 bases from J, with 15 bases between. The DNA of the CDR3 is TGTGCCAGCAGCCAACCTGGGGGAGCCAGGGGCTACACCTTC. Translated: CASSQPGGARGYTF.

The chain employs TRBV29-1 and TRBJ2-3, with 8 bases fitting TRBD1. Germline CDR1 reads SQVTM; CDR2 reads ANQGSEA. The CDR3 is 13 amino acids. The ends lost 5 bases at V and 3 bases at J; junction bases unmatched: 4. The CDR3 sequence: CSVFQGATDTQYF. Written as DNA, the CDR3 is TGCAGCGTTTTTCAGGGGGCTACAGATACGCAGTATTTT.

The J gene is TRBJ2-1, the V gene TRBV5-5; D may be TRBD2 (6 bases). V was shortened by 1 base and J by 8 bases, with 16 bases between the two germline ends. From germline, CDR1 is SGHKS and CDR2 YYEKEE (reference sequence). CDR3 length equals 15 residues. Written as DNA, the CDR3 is TGTGCCAGCAGCTTGACTAGCCCGCGCGTGGATGAGCAGTTCTTC. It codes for CASSLTSPRVDEQFF.

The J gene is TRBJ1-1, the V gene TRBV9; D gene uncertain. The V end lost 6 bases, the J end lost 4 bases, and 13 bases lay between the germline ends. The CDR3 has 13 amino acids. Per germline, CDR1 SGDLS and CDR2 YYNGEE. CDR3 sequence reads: CASTDLRSTEAFF. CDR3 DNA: TGTGCCAGCACCGACCTTCGGAGCACTGAAGCTTTCTTT. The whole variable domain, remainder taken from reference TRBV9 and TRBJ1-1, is DSGVTQTPKHLITATGQRVTLRCSPRSGDLSVYWYQQSLDQGLQFLIQYYNGEERAKGNILERFSAQQFPDLHSELNLSSLELGDSALYFCASTDLRSTEAFFGQGTRLTVV.

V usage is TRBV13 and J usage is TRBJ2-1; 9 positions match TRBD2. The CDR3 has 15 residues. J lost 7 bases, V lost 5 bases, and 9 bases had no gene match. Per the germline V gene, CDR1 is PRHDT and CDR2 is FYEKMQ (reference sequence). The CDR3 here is CASSPSGKVGNEQFF. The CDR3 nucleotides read TGTGCCAGCAGCCCTAGCGGGAAAGTAGGAAATGAGCAGTTCTTC.

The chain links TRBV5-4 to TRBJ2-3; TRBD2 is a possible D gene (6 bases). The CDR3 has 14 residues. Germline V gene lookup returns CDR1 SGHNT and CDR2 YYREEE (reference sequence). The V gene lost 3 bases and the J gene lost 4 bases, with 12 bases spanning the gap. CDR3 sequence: CASSSGPGADTQYF. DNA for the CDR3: TGTGCCAGCAGCTCGGGCCCGGGGGCAGATACGCAGTATTTT. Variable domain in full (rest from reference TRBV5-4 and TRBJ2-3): ETGVTQSPTHLIKTRGQQVTLRCSSQSGHNTVSWYQQALGQGPQFIFQYYREEENGRGNFPPRFSGLQFPNYSSELNVNALELDDSALYLCASSSGPGADTQYFGPGTRLTVL.

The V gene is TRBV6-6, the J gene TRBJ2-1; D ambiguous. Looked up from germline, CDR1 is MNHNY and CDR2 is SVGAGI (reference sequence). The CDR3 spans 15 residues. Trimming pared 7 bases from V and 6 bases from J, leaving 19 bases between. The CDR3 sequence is CASTSPGLGSNEQFF. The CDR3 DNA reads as TGTGCCAGCACCTCCCCGGGCCTGGGGTCCAATGAGCAGTTCTTC.

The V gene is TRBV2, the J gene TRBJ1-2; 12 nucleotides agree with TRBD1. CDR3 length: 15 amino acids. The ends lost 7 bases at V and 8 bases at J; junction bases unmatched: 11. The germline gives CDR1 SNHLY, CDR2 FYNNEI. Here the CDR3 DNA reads TGTGCCAGCATAGGGACAGGGGGCAATCGTAGGGGCTACACCTTC. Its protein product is CASIGTGGNRRGYTF. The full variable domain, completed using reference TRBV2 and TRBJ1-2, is EPEVTQTPSHQVTQMGQEVILRCVPISNHLYFYWYRQILGQKVEFLVSFYNNEISEKSEIFDDQFSVERPDGSNFTLKIRSTKLEDSAMYFCASIGTGGNRRGYTFGSGTRLTVV.

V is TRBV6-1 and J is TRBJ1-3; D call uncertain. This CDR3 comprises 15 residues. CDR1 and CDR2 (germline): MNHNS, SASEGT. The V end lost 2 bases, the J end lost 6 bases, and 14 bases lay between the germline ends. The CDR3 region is CASSEYISVENTIYF. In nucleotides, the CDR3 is TGTGCCAGCAGTGAATATATTAGCGTCGAAAACACCATATATTTT.

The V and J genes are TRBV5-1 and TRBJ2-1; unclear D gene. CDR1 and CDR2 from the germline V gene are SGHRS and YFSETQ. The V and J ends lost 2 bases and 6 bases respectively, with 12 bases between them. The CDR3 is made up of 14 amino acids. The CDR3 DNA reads TGCGCCAGCAGCTTATATTCGCGGTCCAATGAGCAGTTCTTC. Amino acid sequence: CASSLYSRSNEQFF.

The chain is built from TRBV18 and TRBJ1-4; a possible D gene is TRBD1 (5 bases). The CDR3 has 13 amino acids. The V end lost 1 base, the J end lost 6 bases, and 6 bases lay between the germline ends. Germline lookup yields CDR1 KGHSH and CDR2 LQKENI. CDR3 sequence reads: CASSPQGDEKLFF. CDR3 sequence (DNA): TGTGCCAGCTCACCACAAGGGGATGAAAAACTGTTTTTT.

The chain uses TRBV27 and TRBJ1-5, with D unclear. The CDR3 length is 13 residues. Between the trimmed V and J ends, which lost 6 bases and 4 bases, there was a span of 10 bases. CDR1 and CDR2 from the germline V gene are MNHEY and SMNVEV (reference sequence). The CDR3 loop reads CASSLAGNQPQHF. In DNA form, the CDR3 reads TGTGCCAGCAGCCTGGCGGGGAATCAGCCCCAGCATTTT.

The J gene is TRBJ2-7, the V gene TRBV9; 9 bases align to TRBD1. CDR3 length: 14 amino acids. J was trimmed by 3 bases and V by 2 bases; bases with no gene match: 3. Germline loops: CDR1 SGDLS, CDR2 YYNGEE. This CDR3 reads CASSVGTGNYEQYF. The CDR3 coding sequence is TGTGCCAGCAGCGTTGGGACAGGGAACTACGAGCAGTACTTC. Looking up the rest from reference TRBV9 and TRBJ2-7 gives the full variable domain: DSGVTQTPKHLITATGQRVTLRCSPRSGDLSVYWYQQSLDQGLQFLIQYYNGEERAKGNILERFSAQQFPDLHSELNLSSLELGDSALYFCASSVGTGNYEQYFGPGTRLTVT.

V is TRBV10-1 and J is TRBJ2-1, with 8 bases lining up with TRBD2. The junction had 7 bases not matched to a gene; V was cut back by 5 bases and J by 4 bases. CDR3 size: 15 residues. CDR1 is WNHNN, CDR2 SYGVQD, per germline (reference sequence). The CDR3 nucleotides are TGCGCCAGCAGTCGAGTTAGCGGGACTTACAATGAGCAGTTCTTC. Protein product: CASSRVSGTYNEQFF.

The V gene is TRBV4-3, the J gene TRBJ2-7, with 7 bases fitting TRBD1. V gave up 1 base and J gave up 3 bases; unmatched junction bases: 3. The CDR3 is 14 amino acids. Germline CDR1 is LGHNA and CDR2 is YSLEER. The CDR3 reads CASSQGTGNYEQYF. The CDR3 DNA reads TGCGCCAGCAGCCAAGGGACAGGAAACTACGAGCAGTACTTC.

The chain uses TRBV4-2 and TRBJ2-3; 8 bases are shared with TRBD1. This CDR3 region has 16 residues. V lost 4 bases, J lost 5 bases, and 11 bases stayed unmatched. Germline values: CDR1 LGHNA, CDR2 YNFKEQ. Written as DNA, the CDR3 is TGTGCCAGCAGCCGCATAGACAGGGGTTTAAGAGATACGCAGTATTTT. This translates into CASSRIDRGLRDTQYF.

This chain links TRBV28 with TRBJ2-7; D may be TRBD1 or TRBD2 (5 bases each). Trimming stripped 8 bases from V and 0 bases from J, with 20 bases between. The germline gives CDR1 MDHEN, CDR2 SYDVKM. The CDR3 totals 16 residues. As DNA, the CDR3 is TGTGCCAGCCTGCCTCAGGGCGCTCGGGACTCCTACGAGCAGTACTTC. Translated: CASLPQGARDSYEQYF.

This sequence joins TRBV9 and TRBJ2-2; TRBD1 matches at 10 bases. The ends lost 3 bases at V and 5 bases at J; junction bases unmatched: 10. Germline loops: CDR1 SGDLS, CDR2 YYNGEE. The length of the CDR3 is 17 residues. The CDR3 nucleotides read TGTGCCAGCAGCGACCCACGGGACAGGGGTCCGACCGGGGAGCTGTTTTTT. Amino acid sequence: CASSDPRDRGPTGELFF. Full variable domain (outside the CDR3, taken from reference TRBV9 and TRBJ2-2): DSGVTQTPKHLITATGQRVTLRCSPRSGDLSVYWYQQSLDQGLQFLIQYYNGEERAKGNILERFSAQQFPDLHSELNLSSLELGDSALYFCASSDPRDRGPTGELFFGEGSRLTVL.

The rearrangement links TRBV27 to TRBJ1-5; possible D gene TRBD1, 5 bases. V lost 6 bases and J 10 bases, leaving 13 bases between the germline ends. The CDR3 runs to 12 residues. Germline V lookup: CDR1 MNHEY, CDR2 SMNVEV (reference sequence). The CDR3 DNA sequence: TGTGCCAGCAGCCACCAGGGTTTTCCCCAGCATTTT. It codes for CASSHQGFPQHF.

CDR3 nucleotide sequence: TGTGCCAGCAGCTTTGGATCCTCCTACGAGCAGTACTTC. The encoded protein is CASSFGSSYEQYF. The chain uses TRBV7-7 and TRBJ2-7; no clear D. This CDR3 comprises 13 residues. Germline assignment: CDR1 SSHAT and CDR2 FNYEAQ (reference sequence). Trimming pared 3 bases from V and 0 bases from J, leaving 6 bases between.

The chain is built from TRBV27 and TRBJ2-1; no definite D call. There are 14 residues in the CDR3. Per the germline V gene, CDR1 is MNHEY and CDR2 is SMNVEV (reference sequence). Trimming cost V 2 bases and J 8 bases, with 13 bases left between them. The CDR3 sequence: CASSLMHRGDEQFF. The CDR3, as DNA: TGTGCCAGCAGTTTAATGCACCGTGGGGATGAGCAGTTCTTC.

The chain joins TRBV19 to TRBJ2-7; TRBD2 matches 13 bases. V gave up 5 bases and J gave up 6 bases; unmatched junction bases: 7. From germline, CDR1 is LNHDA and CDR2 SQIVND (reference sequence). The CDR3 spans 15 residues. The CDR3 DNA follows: TGTGCCAGTAGTTTGCGACTAGCGGGAGGACCCGAGCAGTACTTC. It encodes CASSLRLAGGPEQYF.

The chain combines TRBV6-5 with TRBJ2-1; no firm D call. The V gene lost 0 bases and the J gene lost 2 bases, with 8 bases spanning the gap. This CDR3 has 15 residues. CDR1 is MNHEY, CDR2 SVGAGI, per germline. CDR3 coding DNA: TGTGCCAGCAGTTACTCGGTGGAGACCTACAATGAGCAGTTCTTC. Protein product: CASSYSVETYNEQFF.

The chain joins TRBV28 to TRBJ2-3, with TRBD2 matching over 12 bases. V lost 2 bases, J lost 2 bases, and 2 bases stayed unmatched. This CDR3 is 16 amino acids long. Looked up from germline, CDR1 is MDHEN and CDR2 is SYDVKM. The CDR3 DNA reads TGTGCCAGCAGTTTAAGGACTAGCGGGGTCACAGATACGCAGTATTTT. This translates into CASSLRTSGVTDTQYF.